This T cell receptor (beta chain) comes out of a study of early T cells in non-severe SARS-CoV-2 infection. The CDR3 loop spans 14 amino acids. Losses at the gene ends were 6 bases for V and 4 bases for J; bases not matched to a gene: 5. Using its own MiXCR run on the 5' RACE reads, TCRdb lists one record per CDR3 protein. This sample yields tens of thousands of distinct CDR3 sequences, of which around 5% are seen a single time; 25% to 30% belongs to the top ten. There are many counts of this clonotype. The sample consisted of whole blood. V gene TRBV12-3 or TRBV12-4 combines with J gene TRBJ1-1; 10 positions agree with TRBD1. This receptor was identified in an adult who was a healthcare worker with PCR-confirmed SARS-CoV-2 infection or an uninfected control (not recorded which). As DNA, the CDR3 is TGTGCCAGCAGCTGGACAGGGGGAGCCACTGAAGCTTTCTTT. Encoded protein: CASSWTGGATEAFF.